This TCR beta chain was documented in a study of a mutant IDH1 vaccine in newly diagnosed glioma. Concerning this clone: Its antigen is not known.

Time point in this sample: week 35, safety follow-up. It was 300 ug of mutant IDH1 20-mer peptide that made up each vaccine dose, given with topical imiquimod. Profiling relied on immunoSEQ multiplex PCR, and the TCRdb table lists in-frame clones only, not all of them. The table has around 70,000 clones, more than 75% seen once. Germline lookup yields CDR1 MNHNS and CDR2 SASEGT. V was clipped by 6 bases and J by 5 bases, with 11 bases between them. The CDR3 covers 13 residues. The chain is built from TRBV6-1 and TRBJ1-5; the D gene is possibly TRBD1 (5 bases). The source material was PBMCs, sampled from a glioma patient whose treatment included an IDH1 peptide vaccine. The clonotype originates from a man aged 25-45 years with glioma. Here the CDR3 reads CASSRDRDQPQHF. CDR3 in DNA: TGTGCCAGCAGCCGGGACCGAGATCAGCCCCAGCATTTT.